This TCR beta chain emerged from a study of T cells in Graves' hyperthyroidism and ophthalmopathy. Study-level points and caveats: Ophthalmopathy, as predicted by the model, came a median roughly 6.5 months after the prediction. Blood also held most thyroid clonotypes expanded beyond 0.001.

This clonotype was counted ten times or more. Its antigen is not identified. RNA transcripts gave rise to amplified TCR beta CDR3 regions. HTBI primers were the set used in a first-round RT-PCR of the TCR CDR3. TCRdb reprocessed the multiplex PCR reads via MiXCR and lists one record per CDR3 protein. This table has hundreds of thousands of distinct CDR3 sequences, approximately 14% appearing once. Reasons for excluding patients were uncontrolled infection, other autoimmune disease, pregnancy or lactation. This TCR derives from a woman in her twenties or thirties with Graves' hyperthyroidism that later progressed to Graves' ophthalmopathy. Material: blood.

The CDR3, as DNA: TGTGCCAGCAGCCAAGGACTAGCGGGAACAAGAGAGACCCAGTACTTC. Translation: CASSQGLAGTRETQYF. The V gene is TRBV3-1, the J gene TRBJ2-5, with TRBD2 matching 11 bases. V dropped 1 base and J dropped 4; count of bases not matched to a gene: 5. The germline CDR1 and CDR2 sequences are LGHDT and YNNKEL (reference sequence). This CDR3 spans 16 amino acids.